A selection of T cell receptor beta chains follows, all from one sample in a study of blood T cell repertoires in COVID-19. The assay was immunoSEQ multiplex PCR, and TCRdb's table has in-frame clones only and misses some. This table holds about 400,000 clones, approximately 88% found once. Sequencing used PBMCs or T cells enriched from blood (not recorded which). These receptors all come from a middle-aged woman with acute COVID-19. CDR3s include the opening cysteine and the closing phenylalanine or tryptophan. The D gene is left open where the match is weak. Size values are once, few and many counts, or a class for expanded clones, and some rows have none.

clone size	V gene	CDR3 length	J gene	D gene	CDR3 DNA	CDR3 protein
once	TRBV6-5	13	TRBJ1-1	-	TGTGCCAGCAGGAGGACAGAGAACACTGAAGCTTTCTTT	CASRRTENTEAFF
-	TRBV5-6	14	TRBJ2-7	TRBD2	TGTGCCAGCAGCTTGTTCGGGGGGGTCTACGAGCAGTACTTC	CASSLFGGVYEQYF
-	TRBV30	13	TRBJ1-5	-	TGTGCCTGGGGGAGGGGACCCAATCAGCCCCAGCATTTT	CAWGRGPNQPQHF
-	TRBV5-4	15	TRBJ2-3	TRBD2	TGTGCCAGCAGCTCTAAAGCAGCGGGGACAGATACGCAGTATTTT	CASSSKAAGTDTQYF
-	TRBV25-1	14	TRBJ1-2	-	TGTGCCAGCAGTGAATCATTAGGGGCCAGGCGTTACACCTTC	CASSESLGARRYTF
-	TRBV10-3	15	TRBJ2-3	-	TGTGCCATCAGGCCCTCGGGGAATTTCTCCAATACGCAGTATTTT	CAIRPSGNFSNTQYF
-	TRBV30	13	TRBJ1-5	-	TGTGCCTGGAGTATCGGCAGGTATCAGCCCCAGCATTTT	CAWSIGRYQPQHF
-	TRBV11-2	15	TRBJ1-6	-	TGTGCCAGCAGCCGAGGGGGTATCGGACGGTCACCCCTCCACTTT	CASSRGGIGRSPLHF
-	TRBV19	16	TRBJ1-6	-	TGTGCCAGTAGTCTCCCCTCAGGTGGAATTCATTCACCCCTCCACTTT	CASSLPSGGIHSPLHF
-	TRBV6-5	13	TRBJ2-3	TRBD1	TGTGCCAGCTCGGGGACAGCCACAGATACGCAGTATTTT	CASSGTATDTQYF
-	TRBV3-1/TRBV3-2	13	TRBJ2-7	TRBD1	TGTGCCAGCGGCGTGACAGGGGCCTACGAGCAGTACTTC	CASGVTGAYEQYF
once	TRBV11-2	16	TRBJ2-1	TRBD2	TGTGCCAGCAGCTTAGTCCTACTAGCGCTCTACAATGAGCAGTTCTTC	CASSLVLLALYNEQFF
-	TRBV5-1	15	TRBJ2-1	TRBD2	TGCGCCAGCAGCTCCCGGGGGGAAGGATACAATGAGCAGTTCTTC	CASSSRGEGYNEQFF
once	TRBV11-3	14	TRBJ2-1	-	TGTGCCAGCAGCAGGGGTTCCTCCTACAATGAGCAGTTCTTC	CASSRGSSYNEQFF
-	TRBV2	13	TRBJ1-5	-	TGTGCCAGCAGTGACGGGGTGAATCAGCCCCAGCATTTT	CASSDGVNQPQHF
once	TRBV18	14	TRBJ1-1	-	TGTGCCAGCTCGACGAACACAGGTACCACTGAAGCTTTCTTT	CASSTNTGTTEAFF
-	TRBV7-9	16	TRBJ1-6	-	TGTGCCAGCAGCTTGGGAGGTCTCCCCTATAATTCACCCCTCCACTTT	CASSLGGLPYNSPLHF
-	TRBV19	11	TRBJ1-1	-	TGTGCCAGTAGTATTGCGGGGGGAGCTTTCTTT	CASSIAGGAFF
-	TRBV5-1	13	TRBJ2-7	-	TGCGCCAGCAGCTTGGCCGAGGGGGACGAGCAGTACTTC	CASSLAEGDEQYF
few	TRBV27	12	TRBJ2-7	TRBD2	TGTGCCAGCTCAGCGGGAGAGTACGAGCAGTACTTC	CASSAGEYEQYF
-	TRBV20-1	15	TRBJ1-5	-	TGCAGTGCTAGTTCCAGGTTGGCTAGCAATCAGCCCCAGCATTTT	CSASSRLASNQPQHF
-	TRBV20-1	14	TRBJ1-2	TRBD1	TGCAGTGCTAGTTCGACAGGGGAGAACTATGGCTACACCTTC	CSASSTGENYGYTF